These 30 T cell receptor beta chains originate from one sample sequenced in a study of T cells in Graves' hyperthyroidism and ophthalmopathy. Authors of the study amplified TCR beta CDR3 regions from RNA transcripts. Primed by the HTBI set, a first-round RT-PCR was run on the TCR CDR3. One entry per CDR3 protein, called by TCRdb with MiXCR from the multiplex PCR reads. The profile covers fewer than 450,000 distinct CDR3 sequences, with approximately 16% appearing a single time and approximately 19% taken by the ten largest. Input material: blood. The source of these receptors is a woman aged 55-69 years with Graves' ophthalmopathy.

In its sample, this clonotype was seen many times. The V call is TRBV27, the J call TRBJ2-7; D possibly matches TRBD1 or TRBD2 (5 bases each). V shed 7 bases and J shed 4 bases, with 17 bases lying between them. CDR3 size: 14 residues. Germline CDR1 MNHEY, CDR2 SMNVEV (reference sequence). The CDR3 DNA is TGTGCCAGCAACCTTCGAGGGGAAGGGTACGAGCAGTACTTC. Translation: CASNLRGEGYEQYF.

This clonotype occurred many times. A read error may explain this, as a much larger clone is one base away. This chain joins TRBV11-2 and TRBJ2-7; the match to TRBD1 covers 10 bases. V lost 4 bases and J lost 2; bases outside the gene matches: 2. This CDR3 is 14 amino acids long. CDR1 is SGHAT and CDR2 is FQNNGV in the germline V gene. The CDR3 loop is CASSSGTGAYEQYF. The CDR3 DNA follows: TGTGCCAGCAGCTCCGGGACAGGGGCCTACGAGCAGTACTTC.

This chain uses TRBV10-1 with TRBJ2-7, with D perhaps assigned TRBD1 or TRBD2 (5 bases each). The V gene lost 7 bases and the J gene lost 3 bases, with 19 bases spanning the gap. The CDR3 contains 15 residues. Germline V CDR1 and CDR2: WNHNN, SYGVQD (reference sequence). The CDR3 region has the DNA TGCGCCAGCATTACTCCGGGACCGACCCACTACGAGCAGTACTTC. Protein product: CASITPGPTHYEQYF.

Ten or more counts support this clonotype. V gene TRBV7-9 combines with J gene TRBJ2-3; either TRBD1 or TRBD2 may supply D (5 bases each). The CDR3 totals 14 residues. Germline lookup yields CDR1 SEHNR and CDR2 FQNEAQ (reference sequence). Trimming shortened V by 2 bases and J by 6 bases, and 12 bases separated the two germline ends. As DNA, the CDR3 is TGTGCCAGCAGCTTATCCCCGAGGGGCGATACGCAGTATTTT. Translated: CASSLSPRGDTQYF.

This clonotype was seen many times. This chain joins TRBV6-1 and TRBJ1-2; weak D call: TRBD1 (6 bases). The germline gives CDR1 MNHNS, CDR2 SASEGT. V lost 7 bases and J lost 0, with 21 bases in between. The CDR3 loop spans 17 amino acids. The CDR3 reads CASNPTDLGGANYGYTF. CDR3 nucleotide sequence: TGTGCCAGCAACCCGACAGATTTAGGGGGAGCTAACTATGGCTACACCTTC.

This clonotype has at least ten counts. The rearrangement links TRBV7-2 to TRBJ2-1; the match to TRBD2 covers 14 bases. Germline V gene lookup returns CDR1 SGHTA and CDR2 FQGNSA. The V segment lost 4 bases and the J segment 5 bases; nucleotides outside the gene matches: 4. CDR3 length: 16 amino acids. The CDR3 is CASSSRLAGGHNEQFF. The DNA of the CDR3 is TGTGCCAGCAGCTCCAGACTAGCGGGAGGGCACAATGAGCAGTTCTTC. The full variable domain, its missing parts supplied by reference TRBV7-2 and TRBJ2-1, is GAGVSQSPSNKVTEKGKDVELRCDPISGHTALYWYRQSLGQGLEFLIYFQGNSAPDKSGLPSDRFSAERTGGSVSTLTIQRTQQEDSAVYLCASSSRLAGGHNEQFFGPGTRLTVL.

This clonotype was seen more than once but under ten times. This chain links TRBV12-3 or TRBV12-4 with TRBJ2-1; the D gene is possibly TRBD2 (9 bases). V was cut by 7 bases and J by 6 bases, with 28 bases left in between. The CDR3 contains 18 residues. CDR3 protein: CASTGQGTPSGAGNEQFF. In DNA form, the CDR3 reads TGTGCCAGCACAGGACAGGGTACCCCTAGCGGGGCCGGCAATGAGCAGTTCTTC.

The V gene is TRBV19, the J gene TRBJ2-2; D uncertain. Per the germline V gene, CDR1 is LNHDA and CDR2 is SQIVND (reference sequence). Trimming cost V 4 bases and J 0 bases, with 9 bases left between them. CDR3 length equals 15 residues. In nucleotides, the CDR3 is TGTGCCAGTAGTACTTGGACCCCGAACACCGGGGAGCTGTTTTTT. Residues: CASSTWTPNTGELFF. The complete variable domain, with remaining parts taken from reference TRBV19 and TRBJ2-2, reads DGGITQSPKYLFRKEGQNVTLSCEQNLNHDAMYWYRQDPGQGLRLIYYSQIVNDFQKGDIAEGYSVSREKKESFPLTVTSAQKNPTAFYLCASSTWTPNTGELFFGEGSRLTVL.

The J gene is TRBJ2-2, the V gene TRBV6-2 or TRBV6-3; perhaps TRBD1 as D (6 bases). The CDR3 loop spans 14 amino acids. Germline CDR1 reads MNHEY; CDR2 reads SVGEGT. V was trimmed by 6 bases and J by 4 bases, leaving 12 bases between them. In DNA form, the CDR3 reads TGTGCCAGCAGCCGTACAGGGATCACCGGGGAGCTGTTTTTT. Protein product: CASSRTGITGELFF.

This clonotype was found a few times. The chain is built from TRBV5-1 and TRBJ1-2; D is uncertain. Germline CDR1 reads SGHRS; CDR2 reads YFSETQ. The CDR3 loop spans 13 amino acids. The V end was cut by 5 bases, the J end by 0 bases, with 8 bases between. DNA for the CDR3: TGCGCCAGCAGACGGGAAGCTAACTATGGCTACACCTTC. This gives the protein CASRREANYGYTF.

Many counts were recorded for this clonotype. The chain employs TRBV11-2 and TRBJ2-3; weak D call: TRBD2 (5 bases). The CDR3 is made up of 15 amino acids. Germline CDR1 reads SGHAT; CDR2 reads FQNNGV. Trimming pared 1 base from V and 0 bases from J, leaving 8 bases between. This CDR3 is CASSLVRLSTDTQYF. CDR3 sequence (DNA): TGTGCCAGCAGCTTAGTCAGACTAAGCACAGATACGCAGTATTTT.

This clonotype was recorded a few times. The rearrangement links TRBV20-1 to TRBJ2-4, with TRBD1 matching 7 bases. In germline, CDR1 is DFQATT, CDR2 SNEGSKA (reference sequence). The CDR3 has 16 residues. The ends lost 1 base at V and 6 bases at J; junction bases unmatched: 12. The CDR3 spells CSARVETGWVRNIQYF. CDR3 nucleotides: TGCAGTGCTAGAGTGGAGACAGGGTGGGTTAGAAACATTCAGTACTTC.

This clonotype was detected many times. This chain joins TRBV9 and TRBJ2-3; possible D gene TRBD1, 6 bases. Deletions cut 0 bases from V and 1 base from J, with 9 bases between. The CDR3 covers 15 residues. Germline V gene lookup returns CDR1 SGDLS and CDR2 YYNGEE. The CDR3 region is CASSVGQGRTDTQYF. CDR3 DNA: TGTGCCAGCAGCGTAGGGCAGGGGCGCACAGATACGCAGTATTTT.

This clonotype was seen a few times. The chain joins TRBV28 to TRBJ2-7; D is perhaps TRBD1 (6 bases). V was shortened by 5 bases and J by 1 base, with 18 bases between the two germline ends. CDR3 length: 16 residues. From germline, CDR1 is MDHEN and CDR2 SYDVKM. CDR3 bases: TGTGCCAGCAGTCCTTTTCAGGGTAGGGGGTCCTACGAGCAGTACTTC. Amino acids: CASSPFQGRGSYEQYF. Together with reference TRBV28 and TRBJ2-7, the CDR3 gives the full variable domain: DVKVTQSSRYLVKRTGEKVFLECVQDMDHENMFWYRQDPGLGLRLIYFSYDVKMKEKGDIPEGYSVSREKKERFSLILESASTNQTSMYLCASSPFQGRGSYEQYFGPGTRLTVT.

This clonotype appeared many times. V is TRBV7-9 and J is TRBJ2-7, with 7 bases matching TRBD1. The germline CDR1 and CDR2 sequences are SEHNR and FQNEAQ (reference sequence). This CDR3 is built from 15 residues. The ends lost 1 base at V and 3 bases at J; junction bases unmatched: 6. The DNA for the CDR3 is TGTGCCAGCAGCTTAGAGGTTAGGGGGCGCTACGAGCAGTACTTC. Protein product: CASSLEVRGRYEQYF.

The table lists this clonotype with many counts. The chain has TRBV7-2 and TRBJ2-7; a weak D match, TRBD2 (7 bases). This CDR3 spans 13 amino acids. Germline V CDR1 and CDR2: SGHTA, FQGNSA. The V gene lost 8 bases and the J gene lost 6 bases, with 17 bases spanning the gap. DNA of the CDR3: TGTGCCAGCGCCGGGGGGCTAGCGGCCGAGCAGTACTTC. Amino acids: CASAGGLAAEQYF.

This clonotype was seen many times. The V and J genes are TRBV3-1 and TRBJ2-5, with TRBD1 as a possible D gene (5 bases). The V end was cut by 2 bases, the J end by 4 bases, with 8 bases between. Germline CDR1 and CDR2: LGHDT and YNNKEL (reference sequence). The CDR3 contains 13 residues. CDR3 in amino acids: CASSQSRAETQYF. CDR3 in DNA: TGTGCCAGCAGCCAAAGCAGGGCAGAGACCCAGTACTTC.

This clonotype showed up many times. The J gene is TRBJ2-7, the V gene TRBV20-1; possibly TRBD1 for D (5 bases). The V and J ends lost 3 bases and 2 bases respectively, with 11 bases between them. Germline V gene data show CDR1 as DFQATT and CDR2 as SNEGSKA (reference sequence). There are 13 residues in the CDR3. CDR3 DNA: TGCAGTGCTAGCGATGCAGGGACCTACGAGCAGTACTTC. Translation: CSASDAGTYEQYF.

This clonotype was counted at least ten times. The genes are TRBV11-2 and TRBJ2-7, with 11 bases aligning to TRBD2. This CDR3 comprises 19 residues. Germline-derived CDR1 and CDR2 are SGHAT and FQNNGV. The trim removed 5 bases at V and 0 bases at J, leaving 15 bases unmatched. CDR3 sequence (DNA): TGTGCCAGCAGCCGAAGACTAGCGGGACCCACCTCATTCTCCTACGAGCAGTACTTC. Amino acids: CASSRRLAGPTSFSYEQYF. Looking up the rest from reference TRBV11-2 and TRBJ2-7 gives the full variable domain: EAGVAQSPRYKIIEKRQSVAFWCNPISGHATLYWYQQILGQGPKLLIQFQNNGVVDDSQLPKDRFSAERLKGVDSTLKIQPAKLEDSAVYLCASSRRLAGPTSFSYEQYFGPGTRLTVT.

The rearrangement links TRBV10-3 to TRBJ2-3; 11 bases are shared with TRBD2. CDR3 length: 15 amino acids. The V segment lost 9 bases and the J segment 2 bases; nucleotides outside the gene matches: 7. Germline CDR1 ENHRY, CDR2 SYGVKD. The CDR3, as DNA: TGTGCCATAGGGGGGACTAGCGGTTTCACAGATACGCAGTATTTT. Translating it yields CAIGGTSGFTDTQYF.

This clonotype is a singleton in its sample. The chain uses TRBV28 and TRBJ2-5; the match to TRBD2 covers 8 bases. This CDR3 spans 15 amino acids. The germline V gene has CDR1 MDHEN and CDR2 SYDVKM. The ends lost 2 bases at V and 6 bases at J; junction bases unmatched: 8. In nucleotides, the CDR3 is TGTGCCAGCAGTTTAATTTCTAGCGGGCTGAAGACCCAGTACTTC. Amino acids: CASSLISSGLKTQYF. The full variable domain, in which reference TRBV28 and TRBJ2-5 provide the parts outside the CDR3, is DVKVTQSSRYLVKRTGEKVFLECVQDMDHENMFWYRQDPGLGLRLIYFSYDVKMKEKGDIPEGYSVSREKKERFSLILESASTNQTSMYLCASSLISSGLKTQYFGPGTRLLVL.

This clonotype has just one count. This rearrangement joins TRBV7-9 to TRBJ2-1; the D is unclear. In germline, CDR1 is SEHNR, CDR2 FQNEAQ (reference sequence). The CDR3 is made up of 11 amino acids. The V end was cut by 5 bases, the J end by 8 bases, with 7 bases between. The DNA for the CDR3 is TGTGCCAGCAGCACGGTGGATGAGCAGTTCTTC. Translated: CASSTVDEQFF.

This clonotype was observed at least ten times. The CDR3 here is CASQSGLYEQYF. The CDR3 bases are TGTGCCAGTCAGTCGGGGCTTTACGAGCAGTACTTC. The rearrangement links TRBV28 to TRBJ2-7; D might be TRBD1 or TRBD2, each matching 5 bases. Germline V gene data show CDR1 as MDHEN and CDR2 as SYDVKM. There are 12 residues in the CDR3. V was trimmed by 9 bases and J by 4 bases, leaving 13 bases between them.

In its sample, this clonotype was seen a few times. Since a much larger clone is just one base distant, this may be a read error. The gene calls are TRBV28 and TRBJ2-7; no clear D gene. The length of the CDR3 is 12 residues. Germline CDR1 is MDHEN and CDR2 is SYDVKM. The CDR3 nucleotides read TGTGCCAGCAGTTATCTAACCTACGAGCGGTACTTC. Protein sequence: CASSYLTYERYF.

Details on this clonotype: A much larger clone sits a single nucleotide away, making a read error possible. The CDR3 DNA sequence: TGTGCCAGCGTACAGGCGGGGACCCAGTACTTC. Translation: CASVQAGTQYF. The chain employs TRBV6-1 and TRBJ2-5; D could derive from TRBD1 or TRBD2 (5 bases each). CDR1 and CDR2 from the germline V gene are MNHNS and SASEGT. This CDR3 has 11 residues. Trimming shortened V by 8 bases and J by 7 bases, and 11 bases separated the two germline ends.

Points on this clonotype: A read error may be the cause here, since a much bigger clone is one base away. This chain joins TRBV27 and TRBJ1-2, with a tentative D call TRBD1 (5 bases). The CDR3 spans 13 residues. Trimming took off 6 bases at V and 4 bases at J, with 12 bases between the two ends. The germline V gene encodes CDR1 MNHEY and CDR2 SMNVEV (reference sequence). The CDR3 coding sequence is TGTGCCAGCAGCCTACGGGACGGCTATGGCTACACCTTC. Protein sequence: CASSLRDGYGYTF.

For this clonotype: This could be a read error, since a much larger clone is one nucleotide away. This chain connects TRBV29-1 to TRBJ1-4, with D tentatively TRBD1 (5 bases). V lost 7 bases, J lost 7 bases, and 22 bases lay in between. This CDR3 comprises 15 residues. The V gene's germline CDR1 is SQVTM and CDR2 ANQGSEA. This CDR3 is CSASGGGAGPEKLFF. CDR3 nucleotides: TGCAGCGCTTCTGGGGGTGGGGCAGGGCCTGAAAAACTGTTTTTT.

This clonotype was seen many times. The V call is TRBV7-9, the J call TRBJ2-7; D not certain. The V and J ends lost 4 bases and 7 bases respectively, with 8 bases between them. The CDR3 length is 11 residues. CDR1 SEHNR and CDR2 FQNEAQ come from the germline V gene (reference sequence). CDR3 residues: CASSSLEEQYF. The CDR3 nucleotides are TGTGCCAGCAGCTCCCTCGAGGAGCAGTACTTC.

CDR3 DNA sequence: TGCAGTGCTAGAGCCCCCAATGTAGCGGGAGGCAGTATTTCCTACGAGCAGTACTTC. It specifies CSARAPNVAGGSISYEQYF. This chain uses TRBV20-1 with TRBJ2-7; 10 bases align to TRBD2. CDR1 is DFQATT, CDR2 SNEGSKA, per germline (reference sequence). V lost 1 base, J lost 1 base, and 16 bases stayed unmatched. The CDR3 sequence is 19 residues long.

This clonotype turned up a few times. The chain has TRBV25-1 and TRBJ1-2; 9 bases line up with TRBD1. CDR3 length: 12 residues. The V gene's germline CDR1 is MGHDK and CDR2 SYGVNS. With 6 bases clipped from V and 8 bases from J, the junction kept 4 bases outside the gene matches. The CDR3 here is CASREGQGGYTF. CDR3 nucleotide sequence: TGTGCCAGCAGGGAGGGACAGGGCGGCTACACCTTC.